This T cell receptor beta chain was captured by sequencing in a study of blood T cell repertoires in COVID-19. Looking at the study overall: COVID-19 samples from acute and convalescent phases originated in the United States, Italy and Spain.

Trimming stripped 4 bases from V and 4 bases from J, with 16 bases between. The germline V gene has CDR1 SGHRS and CDR2 YFSETQ. The CDR3 is 15 amino acids. TCRdb's table, derived via immunoSEQ multiplex PCR, lists solely in-frame clones and lacks some. The sample holds more than 85,000 clones, 75% to 90% seen once. The clonotype comes from a woman in her seventies with acute or convalescent COVID-19. Sequenced material: peripheral blood. The genes are TRBV5-1 and TRBJ2-3; a weak D match, TRBD1 (7 bases). The CDR3 is CASSPGDRNADTQYF. The DNA for the CDR3 is TGCGCCAGCAGCCCGGGGGACAGAAATGCAGATACGCAGTATTTT.